The next 21 T cell receptor beta chains were all read from a single sample in a study of human T cells and chemical hapten exposure (dated by TCRdb to the early 2020s). Receptors were amplified or captured by RACE. Instrument on record: NextSeq 500. Through fastp at Q25 and MiXCR, TCRdb rebuilt clones from the public reads, retaining in-frame beta chains. Each CDR3 protein gets just one entry, which takes the most common genes and DNA from the rows behind it. The sample records about 97,000 distinct CDR3 sequences, 25% to 30% of which are singletons. Together, the top ten hold around 10% of the sample. In light of the paper, this sample's time point label describes: patch test 3, about 24 weeks after DPC sensitization. The treatment or condition label on this specimen signifies: therapeutic diphenylcyclopropenone sensitization with weekly scalp DPC. Here the sequenced sample was whole blood, taken in connection with sensitization to the hapten diphenylcyclopropenone (DPC). The receptors originated from a man aged 35 to 55 with alopecia areata. Some clones in this sample may be carry-over from other donors' samples.

In its sample, this clonotype was seen a few times. This chain uses TRBV28 with TRBJ2-5; D is ambiguous. This CDR3 spans 11 amino acids. Deletions cut 10 bases from V and 1 base from J, with 7 bases between. Germline V CDR1 and CDR2: MDHEN, SYDVKM. The chain's CDR3 is CAIEIQETQYF. CDR3 sequence (DNA): TGTGCCATCGAGATCCAAGAGACCCAGTACTTC.

This clonotype occurred a few times. V is TRBV12-3 or TRBV12-4 and J is TRBJ1-1, with D uncertain. V lost 7 bases, J lost 6 bases, and 12 bases lay in between. The length of the CDR3 is 12 residues. CDR3 loop: CASISLWAEAFF. The CDR3 region has the DNA TGTGCCAGCATCTCCCTTTGGGCTGAAGCTTTCTTT.

This clonotype was recorded a few times. The rearrangement joins TRBV28 to TRBJ2-7, with TRBD1 as a possible D gene (7 bases). The germline V gene encodes CDR1 MDHEN and CDR2 SYDVKM. V gave up 6 bases and J gave up 10 bases, with 16 bases separating them. The CDR3 has 12 amino acids. The CDR3 DNA reads as TGTGCCAGCAGCCAAAGACAGGGAGGTCAGTACTTC. Its protein is CASSQRQGGQYF. Supplemented by reference TRBV28 and TRBJ2-7, the full variable domain reads DVKVTQSSRYLVKRTGEKVFLECVQDMDHENMFWYRQDPGLGLRLIYFSYDVKMKEKGDIPEGYSVSREKKERFSLILESASTNQTSMYLCASSQRQGGQYFGPGTRLTVT.

The rearrangement joins TRBV5-1 to TRBJ2-5; maybe TRBD2 (6 bases). The V and J ends lost 2 bases and 3 bases respectively, with 14 bases between them. CDR1 SGHRS and CDR2 YFSETQ come from the germline V gene. The CDR3 loop spans 15 amino acids. CDR3 bases: TGCGCCAGCAGCTTTCTTCCTAGCGCGAAAGAGACCCAGTACTTC. Its translation is CASSFLPSAKETQYF.

This clonotype was found a few times. V usage is TRBV25-1 and J usage is TRBJ2-3; 7 nucleotides agree with TRBD1. The V gene's germline CDR1 is MGHDK and CDR2 SYGVNS. With V trimmed by 0 bases and J by 5 bases, 8 bases remained unmatched. The CDR3 consists of 16 residues. CDR3 coding DNA: TGTGCCAGCAGTGAATATAAGGAACAGGGGAGAGATACGCAGTATTTT. As protein: CASSEYKEQGRDTQYF.

The chain carries TRBV10-3 and TRBJ2-3; TRBD2 is a possible D gene (5 bases). CDR3 length equals 13 residues. Germline V gives CDR1 ENHRY, CDR2 SYGVKD. Trimming cost V 2 bases and J 6 bases, with 9 bases left between them. CDR3 DNA sequence: TGTGCCATCAGTGAGCCCTGGGAGGATACGCAGTATTTT. This translates into CAISEPWEDTQYF.

The chain joins TRBV7-2 to TRBJ2-1; 13 nucleotides match TRBD2. Unmatched junction bases numbered 13, after V lost 4 bases and J lost 10 bases. Germline V gene data show CDR1 as SGHTA and CDR2 as FQGNSA. This CDR3 is 17 amino acids long. CDR3 protein: CASSSYWTSGRGKEQFF. In DNA, the CDR3 is TGTGCCAGCAGCTCTTACTGGACTAGCGGGAGAGGTAAGGAGCAGTTCTTC.

This clonotype was observed a handful of times. The rearrangement links TRBV2 to TRBJ2-1; D unclear. The CDR3 has 13 amino acids. Germline-derived CDR1 and CDR2 are SNHLY and FYNNEI. Trimming pared 6 bases from V and 10 bases from J, leaving 16 bases between. CDR3 DNA: TGTGCCAGCAGGGCTACCCTTGCGGAGGAGCAGTTCTTC. Protein sequence: CASRATLAEEQFF.

This clonotype was observed a handful of times. This chain uses TRBV5-1 with TRBJ2-7; D possibly corresponds to TRBD1 (5 bases). The CDR3 is 14 residues long. Trimming cost V 1 base and J 2 bases, with 10 bases left between them. CDR1 is SGHRS, CDR2 YFSETQ, per germline. CDR3 residues: CASSLKGEAYEQYF. CDR3 sequence (DNA): TGCGCCAGCAGCTTGAAAGGGGAAGCCTACGAGCAGTACTTC.

J is TRBJ2-3 and V is TRBV20-1, with 7 bases fitting TRBD2. With V trimmed by 5 bases and J by 2 bases, 13 bases remained unmatched. This CDR3 comprises 16 residues. Looked up from germline, CDR1 is DFQATT and CDR2 is SNEGSKA (reference sequence). The CDR3 loop reads CSAAASGVGFTDTQYF. CDR3 nucleotides: TGCAGTGCTGCGGCCAGCGGGGTCGGTTTCACAGATACGCAGTATTTT.

This chain joins TRBV6-5 and TRBJ1-4; D not resolved. Trimming pared 6 bases from V and 7 bases from J, leaving 15 bases between. From germline, CDR1 is MNHEY and CDR2 SVGAGI. This CDR3 region has 14 residues. The CDR3, as DNA: TGTGCCAGCAGCCGTTTCGGACCTACTGAAAAACTGTTTTTT. Translating gives CASSRFGPTEKLFF.

This clonotype was seen only a few times. The chain links TRBV11-2 to TRBJ1-2; TRBD1 agrees at 8 bases. The V segment lost 3 bases and the J segment 6 bases; nucleotides outside the gene matches: 3. The germline CDR1 and CDR2 sequences are SGHAT and FQNNGV. The length of the CDR3 is 13 residues. The CDR3 nucleotides read TGTGCCAGCAGCTTGACAGGGGTAGATGGCTACACCTTC. This sequence encodes CASSLTGVDGYTF. The variable domain in full, with the rest retrieved from reference TRBV11-2 and TRBJ1-2, is EAGVAQSPRYKIIEKRQSVAFWCNPISGHATLYWYQQILGQGPKLLIQFQNNGVVDDSQLPKDRFSAERLKGVDSTLKIQPAKLEDSAVYLCASSLTGVDGYTFGSGTRLTVV.

The CDR3 coding sequence is TGTGCCAGCAGCCTTCCACGGACCCCCGACAATGAGCAGTTCTTC. The encoded protein is CASSLPRTPDNEQFF. The chain combines TRBV3-1 with TRBJ2-1; D is uncertain. This CDR3 has 15 amino acids. Germline V lookup: CDR1 LGHDT, CDR2 YNNKEL (reference sequence). The germline V and J ends were trimmed by 4 bases and 5 bases, with 15 bases remaining between them.

In its sample, this clonotype was seen once. The V and J genes are TRBV27 and TRBJ2-6, with a weak D call TRBD1 (6 bases). Looked up from germline, CDR1 is MNHEY and CDR2 is SMNVEV (reference sequence). The V end was cut by 5 bases, the J end by 0 bases, with 11 bases between. The CDR3 has 16 amino acids. The CDR3 protein is CASSGGDYSGANVLTF. The CDR3 DNA reads TGTGCCAGCAGTGGGGGCGACTACTCTGGGGCCAACGTCCTGACTTTC.

This clonotype was counted between two and nine times. The genes are TRBV4-1 and TRBJ1-1; D remains ambiguous. CDR3 length: 15 residues. Per the germline V gene, CDR1 is MGHRA and CDR2 is YSYEKL. The V end was cut by 2 bases, the J end by 3 bases, with 13 bases between. CDR3 loop: CASSQTQWDDTEAFF. The CDR3 DNA reads TGCGCCAGCAGCCAAACACAATGGGATGACACTGAAGCTTTCTTT.

This clonotype was seen a handful of times. The chain combines TRBV4-2 with TRBJ2-7, with no clear D. Trimming removed 2 bases at V and 4 bases at J, with 15 bases between. This CDR3 is 15 amino acids long. Per germline, CDR1 LGHNA and CDR2 YNFKEQ. Written as DNA, the CDR3 is TGTGCCAGCAGCCAAAGCAGGAACCCGACATACGAGCAGTACTTC. This translates into CASSQSRNPTYEQYF.

This clonotype was found a few times. The CDR3 here is CASRGAGAVYEQYF. The CDR3, as DNA: TGTGCCAGCAGAGGCGCGGGAGCCGTCTACGAGCAGTACTTC. The rearrangement uses TRBV6-2 or TRBV6-3 and TRBJ2-7, with 7 bases that match TRBD2. The J segment lost 3 bases and the V segment lost 6 bases, leaving 8 bases of the junction unmatched. The CDR3 spans 14 residues. CDR1 and CDR2 from the germline V gene are MNHEY and SVGEGT.

The genes are TRBV4-3 and TRBJ2-2; D not resolved. The V gene's germline CDR1 is LGHNA and CDR2 YSLEER. The length of the CDR3 is 17 residues. Between the trimmed V and J ends, which lost 3 bases and 7 bases, there was a span of 21 bases. The CDR3 bases are TGCGCCAGCAGCCATGGGGTTGGAGCCCGAGTGGGCGGGGAGCTGTTTTTT. Residues: CASSHGVGARVGGELFF.

This chain links TRBV6-6 with TRBJ2-4; 10 positions match TRBD1. CDR1 MNHNY and CDR2 SVGAGI come from the germline V gene (reference sequence). CDR3 size: 16 residues. V lost 9 bases and J lost 0; bases outside the gene matches: 8. The CDR3 loop is CASAGQGTLAKNIQYF. For the CDR3, the DNA is TGTGCCAGTGCGGGACAGGGGACTTTAGCCAAAAACATTCAGTACTTC.

This clonotype was observed a few times. This chain joins TRBV7-3 and TRBJ2-2; 8 nucleotides line up with TRBD2. From germline, CDR1 is SGHTA and CDR2 FQGTGA. V trimming: 5 bases; J trimming: 0 bases; junction bases outside the gene matches: 5. CDR3 length equals 16 residues. The CDR3 here is CASSRGAGANTGELFF. In DNA form, the CDR3 reads TGTGCCAGCAGCCGTGGAGCGGGGGCGAACACCGGGGAGCTGTTTTTT.

In this sample, this clonotype turned up a few times. The chain joins TRBV27 to TRBJ2-5; the D is unclear. This CDR3 is built from 13 residues. Germline V gene sequence: CDR1 MNHEY, CDR2 SMNVEV (reference sequence). Trimming left V 6 bases short and J 5 bases short, with 13 bases between. CDR3 sequence reads: CASSSSPSETQYF. CDR3 DNA: TGTGCCAGCAGCTCATCTCCGTCCGAGACCCAGTACTTC.